This T cell receptor (beta chain) was documented in a study of T-cell memory formation after mild COVID-19. TCRdb re-called the 5' RACE reads through MiXCR, storing one row per CDR3 protein. The sample includes roughly 350,000 distinct CDR3 sequences, 28% of them seen just once. This clonotype has only a few counts. Germline V gives CDR1 LGHDT, CDR2 YNNKEL (reference sequence). V was clipped by 3 bases and J by 0 bases; unmatched bases: 11. The CDR3 runs 18 residues. The sequencing sample was made of PBMCs or a T cell subset sorted from them (not recorded which). This clonotype was obtained from an adult woman who had mild COVID-19 (a few samples of this study predate the infection). Cell type and time point are not known. The V and J genes are TRBV3-1 and TRBJ1-3; 7 nucleotides agree with TRBD1. The CDR3 region is CASSQRDSAAPSGNTIYF. DNA of the CDR3: TGTGCCAGCAGCCAGAGGGACAGTGCCGCTCCCTCTGGAAACACCATATATTTT.